These 11 T cell receptor beta chains were sequenced from one sample in a study of CD8 T cells in Susac syndrome. Reverse transcription of roughly 0.5 to 1 ug RNA used random hexamers. A single record per CDR3 protein comes from TCRdb applying MiXCR to the immunoSEQ multiplex PCR reads. The sample has about 80,000 distinct CDR3 sequences, 94% seen once. The specimen was CD8+ T cells from PBMCs. Receptors originate from a human donor in good health.

This chain connects TRBV9 to TRBJ2-3; D uncertain. The V end was cut by 4 bases, the J end by 6 bases, with 9 bases between. CDR1 and CDR2 (germline): SGDLS, YYNGEE. CDR3 size: 12 residues. CDR3 region: CASSPAEDTQYF. In nucleotides, the CDR3 is TGTGCCAGCAGCCCGGCGGAGGATACGCAGTATTTT.

This chain connects TRBV29-1 to TRBJ2-3; the D gene is possibly TRBD2 (5 bases). There are 12 residues in the CDR3. Trimming left V 0 bases short and J 6 bases short, with 7 bases between. Germline loops: CDR1 SQVTM, CDR2 ANQGSEA. CDR3 coding DNA: TGCAGCGTTGAAGAGCGGGTGGATACGCAGTATTTT. Translated: CSVEERVDTQYF.

The rearrangement joins TRBV20-1 to TRBJ1-6; no clear D gene. This CDR3 comprises 14 residues. CDR1 is DFQATT and CDR2 is SNEGSKA in the germline V gene (reference sequence). Trimming took 5 bases from V and 7 from J, leaving 15 bases between them. The CDR3 region has the DNA TGCAGTGCTGGCGAGGGTGGACGGAATTCACCCCTCCACTTT. Encoded protein: CSAGEGGRNSPLHF.

The J gene is TRBJ1-2, the V gene TRBV9, with D unresolved. The CDR3 is 12 amino acids. The ends were cut back, 7 bases at V and 8 bases at J, with 15 bases in the middle. Germline V gives CDR1 SGDLS, CDR2 YYNGEE. The CDR3 region has the DNA TGTGCCAGCGAGAGAGACCCAGGAGGCTACACCTTC. Translated: CASERDPGGYTF.

This chain connects TRBV4-1 to TRBJ2-3, with D perhaps TRBD2 (7 bases). The CDR3 is 17 amino acids. The germline V gene has CDR1 MGHRA and CDR2 YSYEKL. V was shortened by 3 bases and J by 2 bases, with 18 bases between the two germline ends. CDR3: CASSHPRGPSSTDTQYF. CDR3 in DNA: TGCGCCAGCAGCCACCCGCGGGGGCCCTCGTCCACAGATACGCAGTATTTT.

The sample holds a few counts of this clonotype. The rearrangement joins TRBV7-8 to TRBJ2-2; no reliable D call. Germline V gene lookup returns CDR1 SGHVS and CDR2 FQNEAQ. V lost 2 bases and J lost 0, with 7 bases in between. The CDR3 length is 15 residues. CDR3 in amino acids: CASSLRGPNTGELFF. The CDR3, as DNA: TGTGCCAGCAGCTTACGTGGGCCGAACACCGGGGAGCTGTTTTTT.

The chain combines TRBV20-1 with TRBJ1-2; the match to TRBD1 covers 9 bases. V lost 1 base, J lost 4 bases, and 10 bases stayed unmatched. CDR3 length: 16 amino acids. From germline, CDR1 is DFQATT and CDR2 SNEGSKA (reference sequence). The CDR3 sequence is CSARVRDREVGYGYTF. In nucleotides, the CDR3 is TGCAGTGCTAGAGTCCGGGACAGGGAAGTGGGCTATGGCTACACCTTC.

The chain links TRBV28 to TRBJ1-5; weak D call: TRBD1 (6 bases). CDR1 is MDHEN and CDR2 is SYDVKM in the germline V gene. The CDR3 totals 14 residues. Trimming pared 8 bases from V and 2 bases from J, leaving 13 bases between. CDR3 sequence reads: CASGAGARNQPQHF. In DNA, the CDR3 is TGTGCCAGCGGGGCAGGGGCCCGCAATCAGCCCCAGCATTTT.

V gene TRBV20-1 combines with J gene TRBJ2-3, with TRBD2 matching 13 bases. V trimming: 5 bases; J trimming: 0 bases; junction bases outside the gene matches: 5. The germline CDR1 and CDR2 sequences are DFQATT and SNEGSKA (reference sequence). This CDR3 contains 16 residues. The CDR3 here is CSARTSGGSSTDTQYF. The CDR3 DNA is TGCAGTGCTCGGACTAGCGGGGGTTCTAGCACAGATACGCAGTATTTT.

This clonotype was detected only once. The chain links TRBV27 to TRBJ1-5, with TRBD1 as a possible D gene (6 bases). The germline V gene has CDR1 MNHEY and CDR2 SMNVEV (reference sequence). V lost 4 bases and J 2 bases, leaving 18 bases between the germline ends. The CDR3 has 17 amino acids. The CDR3 nucleotides read TGTGCCAGCAGTTCGGAATTCGGGACACTCGGCAATCAGCCCCAGCATTTT. Translated, it gives CASSSEFGTLGNQPQHF.

This rearrangement joins TRBV20-1 to TRBJ2-7; 8 bases map to TRBD1. The CDR3 extends over 14 amino acids. Germline-derived CDR1 and CDR2 are DFQATT and SNEGSKA (reference sequence). V shed 3 bases, J shed 4 bases, and the junction held 8 bases outside the gene matches. CDR3 in DNA: TGCAGTGCTAGGACAGGGGATTCAGGATACGAGCAGTACTTC. It yields the protein CSARTGDSGYEQYF.